Shown below are 20 T cell receptor beta chains from a single sample sequenced in a study of blood T cell repertoires in COVID-19. Assay: immunoSEQ multiplex PCR; the TCRdb copy retains only in-frame clones and omits some. The repertoire consists of under 250,000 clones, with 70% to 90% occurring once and the leading ten covering 1.5% to 2%. Material: PBMCs or T cells enriched from blood (not recorded which). The receptor set was obtained from a man aged 40-50 years who had recovered from COVID-19.

V usage is TRBV2 and J usage is TRBJ2-7; 10 nucleotides match TRBD1. V shed 9 bases, J shed 4 bases, and the junction held 12 bases outside the gene matches. Germline V lookup: CDR1 SNHLY, CDR2 FYNNEI. CDR3 length: 15 amino acids. DNA of the CDR3: TGTGCCAGAGGCAGGGACAGGGGTAAAGGTTACGAGCAGTACTTC. Its translation is CARGRDRGKGYEQYF.

The CDR3 loop is CASSASGTGGSGANVLTF. CDR3 sequence (DNA): TGTGCCAGCAGCGCCTCCGGGACAGGCGGATCTGGGGCCAACGTCCTGACTTTC. V gene TRBV9 combines with J gene TRBJ2-6; 8 bases align to TRBD1. This CDR3 is built from 18 residues. Trimming took 3 bases from V and 1 from J; bases not matched to a gene: 9. Per germline, CDR1 SGDLS and CDR2 YYNGEE.

V is TRBV7-6 and J is TRBJ2-7; 9 bases match TRBD1. The V gene's germline CDR1 is SGHVS and CDR2 FNYEAQ. The CDR3 length is 15 residues. J lost 0 bases, V lost 5 bases, and 5 bases had no gene match. The CDR3 coding sequence is TGTGCCAGCAGCCAGGGACAGGGCCTCTCCTACGAGCAGTACTTC. Amino acids: CASSQGQGLSYEQYF. The entire variable domain, with the rest obtained from reference TRBV7-6 and TRBJ2-7, is as follows: GAGVSQSPRYKVTKRGQDVALRCDPISGHVSLYWYRQALGQGPEFLTYFNYEAQQDKSGLPNDRFSAERPEGSISTLTIQRTEQRDSAMYRCASSQGQGLSYEQYFGPGTRLTVT.

The chain links TRBV9 to TRBJ1-2, with 7 bases aligning to TRBD1. There are 13 residues in the CDR3. V lost 4 bases and J lost 4; bases outside the gene matches: 4. CDR1 is SGDLS and CDR2 is YYNGEE in the germline V gene. CDR3 in amino acids: CASSPGTVYGYTF. CDR3 sequence (DNA): TGTGCCAGCAGCCCGGGGACAGTCTATGGCTACACCTTC.

The CDR3 spells CASSEGPPATRGKSRGANVLTF. Here the CDR3 DNA reads TGTGCCAGCAGTGAGGGTCCCCCCGCAACGCGGGGGAAGTCTCGTGGGGCCAACGTCCTGACTTTC. The chain has TRBV2 and TRBJ2-6, with 7 bases lining up with TRBD2. Germline trimming cut 3 bases from V and 3 bases from J; bases unmatched to any gene: 23. The CDR3 contains 22 residues. Germline CDR1 is SNHLY and CDR2 is FYNNEI.

This chain joins TRBV4-1 and TRBJ2-7, with 8 bases identical to TRBD2. In germline, CDR1 is MGHRA, CDR2 YSYEKL. This CDR3 is built from 15 residues. J lost 2 bases, V lost 4 bases, and 7 bases had no gene match. CDR3 DNA: TGCGCCAGCAGCCGCCAAGCGGGAGAACCCTACGAGCAGTACTTC. Amino acid sequence: CASSRQAGEPYEQYF.

This clone was seen once. The J gene is TRBJ2-7, the V gene TRBV7-9; 8 bases fit TRBD2. Germline V gene sequence: CDR1 SEHNR, CDR2 FQNEAQ (reference sequence). The ends lost 5 bases at V and 0 bases at J; junction bases unmatched: 9. This CDR3 spans 16 amino acids. CDR3 coding DNA: TGTGCCAGCAGCGCGTGGACTAGCTCGAGCTCCTACGAGCAGTACTTC. Amino acids: CASSAWTSSSSYEQYF.

The chain joins TRBV30 to TRBJ1-3; D is unresolved. There are 13 residues in the CDR3. V lost 2 bases, J lost 7 bases, and 12 bases lay in between. The V gene's germline CDR1 is GTSNPN and CDR2 SVGIG (reference sequence). This CDR3 is CAWSNLAGNTIYF. For the CDR3, the DNA is TGTGCCTGGAGTAACCTGGCCGGGAACACCATATATTTT.

This chain uses TRBV7-2 with TRBJ1-6; D unclear. This CDR3 is built from 16 residues. Germline assignment: CDR1 SGHTA and CDR2 FQGNSA. The V end was cut by 5 bases, the J end by 6 bases, with 17 bases between. The CDR3: CASSPSPQERNSPLHF. The CDR3 DNA follows: TGTGCCAGCAGCCCCTCCCCCCAGGAACGTAATTCACCCCTCCACTTT.

This chain links TRBV7-9 with TRBJ1-4; D unresolved. Germline CDR1 SEHNR, CDR2 FQNEAQ (reference sequence). The CDR3 consists of 13 residues. Trimming shortened V by 7 bases and J by 7 bases, and 13 bases separated the two germline ends. The CDR3 here is CASTVEPTEKLFF. In DNA, the CDR3 is TGTGCCAGCACCGTAGAACCCACTGAAAAACTGTTTTTT. The full variable domain, with the rest looked up from reference TRBV7-9 and TRBJ1-4, is DTGVSQNPRHKITKRGQNVTFRCDPISEHNRLYWYRQTLGQGPEFLTYFQNEAQLEKSRLLSDRFSAERPKGSFSTLEIQRTEQGDSAMYLCASTVEPTEKLFFGSGTQLSVL.

This clone was seen only a few times. The gene calls are TRBV10-2 and TRBJ2-7; tentative D call: TRBD2 (5 bases). V was trimmed by 4 bases and J by 3 bases, leaving 13 bases between them. The CDR3 length is 14 residues. CDR1 and CDR2 from the germline V gene are WSHSY and SAAADI. CDR3 sequence: CASSVYREGYEQYF. In nucleotides, the CDR3 is TGCGCCAGCAGTGTGTATAGAGAGGGCTACGAGCAGTACTTC.

This chain uses TRBV28 with TRBJ2-2; a possible D gene is TRBD2 (5 bases). The CDR3 consists of 14 residues. V was pared by 5 bases and J by 1 base, with 8 bases between. Germline V CDR1 and CDR2: MDHEN, SYDVKM. The CDR3 loop reads CASSMGENTGELFF. The CDR3 nucleotides are TGTGCCAGCAGTATGGGAGAGAACACCGGGGAGCTGTTTTTT.

The rearrangement joins TRBV9 to TRBJ1-1; 7 bases line up with TRBD1. V dropped 3 bases and J dropped 4; count of bases not matched to a gene: 6. CDR3 length: 14 residues. CDR1 SGDLS and CDR2 YYNGEE come from the germline V gene. CDR3 in amino acids: CASSAHRGGTEAFF. DNA for the CDR3: TGTGCCAGCAGCGCCCACAGGGGCGGCACTGAAGCTTTCTTT.

The chain combines TRBV28 with TRBJ2-3, with D unclear. V was trimmed by 7 bases and J by 5 bases, leaving 10 bases between them. Looked up from germline, CDR1 is MDHEN and CDR2 is SYDVKM. The CDR3 length is 12 residues. The CDR3: CASTGPGDTQYF. The CDR3 DNA reads TGTGCCAGCACTGGCCCTGGAGATACGCAGTATTTT.

The rearrangement uses TRBV4-1 and TRBJ2-1; D is possibly TRBD2 (7 bases). Germline V gene lookup returns CDR1 MGHRA and CDR2 YSYEKL. Trimming took off 1 base at V and 6 bases at J, with 13 bases between the two ends. The CDR3 covers 15 residues. The CDR3 sequence is CASSQVAGARNEQFF. The DNA for the CDR3 is TGCGCCAGCAGCCAAGTGGCGGGGGCCCGCAATGAGCAGTTCTTC.

J is TRBJ2-7 and V is TRBV5-1; the D is unclear. The V gene lost 5 bases and the J gene lost 5 bases, with 17 bases spanning the gap. The CDR3 length is 14 residues. In germline, CDR1 is SGHRS, CDR2 YFSETQ. The CDR3 protein is CASSTLPEPHEQYF. The CDR3, as DNA: TGCGCCAGCAGTACCCTTCCGGAGCCCCACGAGCAGTACTTC.

V usage is TRBV27 and J usage is TRBJ1-5, with D maybe TRBD1 (6 bases). Germline assignment: CDR1 MNHEY and CDR2 SMNVEV (reference sequence). The CDR3 covers 15 residues. Trimming took 4 bases from V and 2 from J, leaving 12 bases between them. DNA of the CDR3: TGTGCCAGCAGTTGGTCAGGGGAAGGCAATCAGCCCCAGCATTTT. Amino acids: CASSWSGEGNQPQHF.

The table lists this clone with a few counts. The chain recombines TRBV7-9 with TRBJ1-4, with D possibly TRBD1 on 6 matching bases. V was shortened by 5 bases and J by 6 bases, with 13 bases between the two germline ends. There are 14 residues in the CDR3. Germline assignment: CDR1 SEHNR and CDR2 FQNEAQ (reference sequence). Here the CDR3 reads CASSRGAEDEKLFF. Here the CDR3 DNA reads TGTGCCAGCAGCCGGGGGGCTGAGGATGAAAAACTGTTTTTT.

The genes are TRBV7-3 and TRBJ2-2; the D gene is possibly TRBD2 (6 bases). The V and J ends lost 5 bases and 0 bases respectively, with 13 bases between them. This CDR3 contains 16 residues. The germline gives CDR1 SGHTA, CDR2 FQGTGA. The CDR3 region has the DNA TGTGCCAGCAGCCCATACGGGGGATCGAACACCGGGGAGCTGTTTTTT. The encoded protein is CASSPYGGSNTGELFF.

The gene calls are TRBV23-1 and TRBJ1-1, with 9 bases fitting TRBD1. TRBV23-1 is classed as an ORF, of uncertain function. The V segment lost 2 bases and the J segment 0 bases; nucleotides outside the gene matches: 10. This CDR3 has 18 residues. DNA of the CDR3: TGCGCCAGCAGTCAACCTCCCGGACAGGGGCCCATGAACACTGAAGCTTTCTTT. It specifies CASSQPPGQGPMNTEAFF.